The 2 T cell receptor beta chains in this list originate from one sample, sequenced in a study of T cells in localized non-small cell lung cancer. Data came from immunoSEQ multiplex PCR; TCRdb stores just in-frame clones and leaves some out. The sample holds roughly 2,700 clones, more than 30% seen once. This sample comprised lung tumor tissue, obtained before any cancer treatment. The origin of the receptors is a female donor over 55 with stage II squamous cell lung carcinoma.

CDR3 DNA: TGTGCCAGCAGTGACCCCTCGGGGAGGACGAATGAAAAACTGTTTTTT. Its protein product is CASSDPSGRTNEKLFF. V gene TRBV9 combines with J gene TRBJ1-4; D remains ambiguous. This CDR3 region has 16 residues. Germline V gene lookup returns CDR1 SGDLS and CDR2 YYNGEE. Between the trimmed V and J ends, which lost 5 bases and 5 bases, there was a span of 19 bases.

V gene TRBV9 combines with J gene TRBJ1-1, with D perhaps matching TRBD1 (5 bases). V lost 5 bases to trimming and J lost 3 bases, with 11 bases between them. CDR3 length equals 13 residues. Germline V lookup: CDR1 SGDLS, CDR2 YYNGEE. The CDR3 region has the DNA TGTGCCAGCAGAAGGGGAGAGTACACTGAAGCTTTCTTT. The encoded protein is CASRRGEYTEAFF.